The 14 T cell receptor beta chains listed next were all sequenced from one sample in a study of T cells in Graves' hyperthyroidism and ophthalmopathy. RNA transcripts provided the source from which TCR beta CDR3 regions were amplified. HTBI primers were employed in a first-round RT-PCR of the TCR CDR3. MiXCR, applied by TCRdb to the multiplex PCR reads, yields one record per CDR3 protein. The table includes about 510,000 distinct CDR3 sequences, 46% detected once. Sequences were obtained from peripheral blood or thyroid tissue (not recorded which). The receptors come from an adult woman with Graves' disease, either hyperthyroidism or ophthalmopathy (not recorded which).

V usage is TRBV2 and J usage is TRBJ1-5, with D hard to call. Trimming shortened V by 7 bases and J by 4 bases, and 8 bases separated the two germline ends. The germline V gene encodes CDR1 SNHLY and CDR2 FYNNEI. This CDR3 spans 12 amino acids. The DNA of the CDR3 is TGTGCCAGCAATCACCTAAATCAGCCCCAGCATTTT. Amino acids: CASNHLNQPQHF.

There are many counts of this clonotype. The chain joins TRBV7-2 to TRBJ2-5, with D perhaps TRBD1 or TRBD2 (6 bases each). Germline V lookup: CDR1 SGHTA, CDR2 FQGNSA. Trimming pared 5 bases from V and 1 base from J, leaving 17 bases between. The CDR3 totals 16 residues. The DNA for the CDR3 is TGTGCCAGCAGCCTTAAGTTCGGGGGCATCCAAGAGACCCAGTACTTC. Translated: CASSLKFGGIQETQYF.

The chain joins TRBV29-1 to TRBJ2-7, with D possibly matching TRBD1 (6 bases). CDR1 is SQVTM, CDR2 ANQGSEA, per germline. This CDR3 region has 11 residues. V dropped 4 bases and J dropped 7 bases, with 11 bases sitting between them. The CDR3 loop reads CSVVTGIEQYF. The DNA of the CDR3 is TGCAGCGTTGTGACAGGCATAGAGCAGTACTTC.

The chain couples TRBV7-6 to TRBJ1-1; no clear D. Germline CDR1 SGHVS, CDR2 FNYEAQ. Trimming left V 1 base short and J 6 bases short, with 9 bases between. The CDR3 sequence is 13 residues long. This CDR3 reads CASSLDIEAEAFF. The DNA for the CDR3 is TGTGCCAGCAGCTTAGACATCGAGGCTGAAGCTTTCTTT. The entire variable domain, with the rest obtained from reference TRBV7-6 and TRBJ1-1, is as follows: GAGVSQSPRYKVTKRGQDVALRCDPISGHVSLYWYRQALGQGPEFLTYFNYEAQQDKSGLPNDRFSAERPEGSISTLTIQRTEQRDSAMYRCASSLDIEAEAFFGQGTRLTVV.

The V gene is TRBV7-3, the J gene TRBJ2-3, with TRBD1 matching over 8 bases. CDR3 length: 15 residues. Germline V gives CDR1 SGHTA, CDR2 FQGTGA. The junction had 6 bases not matched to a gene; V was cut back by 3 bases and J by 4 bases. Here the CDR3 DNA reads TGTGCCAGCAGCTTCGGACAGGGAATTGCAGATACGCAGTATTTT. The encoded protein is CASSFGQGIADTQYF.

This clonotype was detected a few times. This rearrangement joins TRBV15 to TRBJ1-1; D is ambiguous. The CDR3 covers 17 residues. From germline, CDR1 is LNHNV and CDR2 YYDKDF (reference sequence). Deletions cut 4 bases from V and 4 bases from J, with 22 bases between. The CDR3 region has the DNA TGTGCCACCAGCACCGACCGAACCGCCGGACGGATCACTGAAGCTTTCTTT. Amino acid sequence: CATSTDRTAGRITEAFF.

This clonotype was found many times. The J gene is TRBJ1-2, the V gene TRBV27; no firm D call. Germline lookup yields CDR1 MNHEY and CDR2 SMNVEV (reference sequence). This CDR3 has 15 amino acids. With 0 bases removed from V and 4 bases from J, the gap between germline ends came to 12 bases. The CDR3 loop is CASSLSRETLYGYTF. As DNA, the CDR3 is TGTGCCAGCAGTTTATCGAGGGAAACGCTCTATGGCTACACCTTC.

The rearrangement joins TRBV7-2 to TRBJ1-6; D remains ambiguous. Per the germline V gene, CDR1 is SGHTA and CDR2 is FQGNSA. Trimming removed 3 bases from V and 7 bases from J, with 10 bases in between. This CDR3 is built from 14 residues. The CDR3 DNA reads as TGTGCCAGCAGCTTCAGGTCGGTGAATTCACCCCTCCACTTT. It is translated as CASSFRSVNSPLHF. Full variable domain (rest looked up from reference TRBV7-2 and TRBJ1-6): GAGVSQSPSNKVTEKGKDVELRCDPISGHTALYWYRQSLGQGLEFLIYFQGNSAPDKSGLPSDRFSAERTGGSVSTLTIQRTQQEDSAVYLCASSFRSVNSPLHFGNGTRLTVT.

The chain uses TRBV29-1 and TRBJ2-7; the D gene is possibly TRBD1 (6 bases). Germline V gives CDR1 SQVTM, CDR2 ANQGSEA. The CDR3 has 13 residues. V was shortened by 8 bases and J by 0 bases, with 14 bases between the two germline ends. The CDR3 reads CSLQGPHSYEQYF. CDR3 nucleotides: TGCAGCCTACAGGGTCCCCACTCCTACGAGCAGTACTTC.

This clonotype has ten or more counts. J is TRBJ1-1 and V is TRBV11-2; TRBD1 matches 11 bases. This CDR3 spans 15 amino acids. CDR1 and CDR2 (germline): SGHAT, FQNNGV. With V trimmed by 6 bases and J by 3 bases, 6 bases remained unmatched. The CDR3 coding sequence is TGTGCCAGCAGTAAACCGGGACAGGGGGACACTGAAGCTTTCTTT. Translating it yields CASSKPGQGDTEAFF.

The chain combines TRBV29-1 with TRBJ1-1; D is possibly TRBD1 (6 bases). The germline V gene encodes CDR1 SQVTM and CDR2 ANQGSEA. The CDR3 is 12 amino acids. V lost 2 bases and J 8 bases, leaving 12 bases between the germline ends. CDR3 bases: TGCAGCGTTGAAAAAATAGGGGGGGAAGCTTTCTTT. Translated: CSVEKIGGEAFF. Full variable domain (remainder filled in from reference TRBV29-1 and TRBJ1-1): SAVISQKPSRDICQRGTSLTIQCQVDSQVTMMFWYRQQPGQSLTLIATANQGSEATYESGFVIDKFPISRPNLTFSTLTVSNMSPEDSSIYLCSVEKIGGEAFFGQGTRLTVV.

V gene TRBV7-2 combines with J gene TRBJ2-2; 11 bases line up with TRBD1. CDR1 and CDR2 from the germline V gene are SGHTA and FQGNSA. The CDR3 consists of 18 residues. V lost 5 bases to trimming and J lost 1 base; unmatched junction nucleotides: 9. Here the CDR3 reads CASSTWTGGVKNTGELFF. Written as DNA, the CDR3 is TGTGCCAGCAGCACCTGGACAGGGGGCGTTAAGAACACCGGGGAGCTGTTTTTT.

This clonotype was picked up many times. The chain couples TRBV7-2 to TRBJ2-6; 9 nucleotides line up with TRBD1. The CDR3 is 17 residues long. The ends lost 9 bases at V and 4 bases at J; junction bases unmatched: 13. The germline gives CDR1 SGHTA, CDR2 FQGNSA. This CDR3 reads CARRGTGSSEGANVLTF. CDR3 DNA: TGTGCCAGGAGGGGGACAGGGTCGTCTGAAGGGGCCAACGTCCTGACTTTC.

This clonotype was found a few times. The chain recombines TRBV9 with TRBJ2-7; D unclear. The length of the CDR3 is 12 residues. CDR1 and CDR2 (germline): SGDLS, YYNGEE. V gave up 1 base and J gave up 6 bases, with 8 bases separating them. The CDR3 DNA is TGTGCCAGCAGCGTATCATCAGGCGAGCAGTACTTC. Residues: CASSVSSGEQYF.